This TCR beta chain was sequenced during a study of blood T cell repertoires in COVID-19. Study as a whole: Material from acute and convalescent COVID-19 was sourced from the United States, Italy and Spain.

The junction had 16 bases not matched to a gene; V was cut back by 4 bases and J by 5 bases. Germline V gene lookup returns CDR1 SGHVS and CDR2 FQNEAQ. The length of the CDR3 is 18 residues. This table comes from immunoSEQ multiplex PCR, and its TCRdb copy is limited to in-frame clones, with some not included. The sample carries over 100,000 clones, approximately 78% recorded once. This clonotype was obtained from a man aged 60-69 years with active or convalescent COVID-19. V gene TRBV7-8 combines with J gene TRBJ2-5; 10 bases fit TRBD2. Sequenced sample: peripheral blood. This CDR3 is CASSSGGSGRNPPETQYF. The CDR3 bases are TGTGCCAGCAGCTCCGGTGGTAGCGGGAGGAATCCACCTGAGACCCAGTACTTC.